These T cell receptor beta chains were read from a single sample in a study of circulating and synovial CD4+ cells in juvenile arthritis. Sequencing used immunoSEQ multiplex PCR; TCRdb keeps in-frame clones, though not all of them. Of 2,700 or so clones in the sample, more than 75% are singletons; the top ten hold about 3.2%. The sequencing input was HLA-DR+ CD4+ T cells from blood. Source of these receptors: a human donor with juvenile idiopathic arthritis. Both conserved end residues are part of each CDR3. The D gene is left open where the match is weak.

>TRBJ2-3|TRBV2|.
CASKLGNTQYF
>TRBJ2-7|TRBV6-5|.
CASSYLGRASYEQYF
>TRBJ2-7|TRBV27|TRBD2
CASSPQRLAGGRTAYEQYF
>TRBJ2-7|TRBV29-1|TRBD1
CSVERGDSPYEQYF
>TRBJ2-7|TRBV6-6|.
CASRILGDSYEQYF
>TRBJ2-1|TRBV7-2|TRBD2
CASSPHQVAGGRYNEQFF
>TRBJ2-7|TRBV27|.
CASSWSGSRSYEQYF
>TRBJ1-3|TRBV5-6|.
CGSSISNTIYF
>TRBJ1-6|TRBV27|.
CASSLSFGWGDLPLHF
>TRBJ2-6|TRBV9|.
CASSRGLSGANVLTF
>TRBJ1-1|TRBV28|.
CASSLAIDSESPVTEAFF
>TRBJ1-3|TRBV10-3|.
CATRDGGRERGNTIYF
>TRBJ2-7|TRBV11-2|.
CASSTDSPLVSYEQYF
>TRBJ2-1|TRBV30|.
CARSEGTGNEQFF
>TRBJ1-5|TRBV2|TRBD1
CASSEVVGQGYRQPQHF
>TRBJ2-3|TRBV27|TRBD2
CASMWGRAGTDTQYF